The T cell receptor beta chain under discussion was sequenced for a study of cytomegalovirus exposure and HLA in healthy donors. Study-wide results and caveats: The authors later found TCR association rates varying by HLA locus, with DRB1 most and HLA-C fewest. Sequencing artifact likely explains a cluster of highly shared sequence variants. For TCR beta chains, V- and J-gene trimming was later linked to a missense DCLRE1C variant. A later analysis associated approximately 17,000 TCR beta sequences with HLA alleles at a 0.05 false discovery rate.

13 Jbeta primers and 60 Vbeta primers were used for the PCR. Only in-frame clones appear in the TCRdb table, and some are missing; sequencing was by immunoSEQ multiplex PCR. The sample yields 95,000 to 100,000 clones, around 73% seen once. Looked up from germline, CDR1 is MDHEN and CDR2 is SYDVKM. The CDR3 covers 14 residues. V was pared by 10 bases and J by 6 bases, with 10 bases of the junction left unmatched. This clone was picked up a small number of times. Its target is not known. The receptor was isolated from a man between 40 and 49 years old in good health and CMV-seronegative. The chain uses TRBV28 and TRBJ1-5; 9 bases are a match to TRBD1. The sample was PBMCs. CDR3 residues: CATAPGTGRQPQHF. The CDR3 region has the DNA TGTGCCACAGCGCCCGGGACAGGGCGTCAGCCCCAGCATTTT.